This TCR beta chain stems from a study of cytomegalovirus exposure and HLA in healthy donors. This CDR3 is built from 14 residues. CDR1 and CDR2 (germline): KGHSH, LQKENI. Trimming at V came to 10 bases and at J to 5 bases, leaving 10 bases not matched to a gene. Of note for this clone: Its antigen is undetermined.

PCR primers comprised 60 Vbeta and 13 Jbeta primers. Repertoires were generated with immunoSEQ multiplex PCR, while TCRdb's copy carries only in-frame clones and drops some. The sample yields some 170,000 clones, around 86% seen once. General study results and limits: TCR beta V- and J-gene trimming, according to a later analysis, was linked to a missense DCLRE1C variant. Later on, an analysis showed TCR association rates differing by HLA locus, with DRB1 the most and HLA-C the fewest. HLA allele associations emerged for roughly 16,000 TCR beta sequences in a later analysis, at 0.05 false discovery rate.

Sequencing input: PBMCs. This receptor was obtained from a man in his fifties or sixties in good health and CMV-seropositive. The chain links TRBV18 to TRBJ2-1, with TRBD1 matching over 8 bases. The CDR3 DNA is TGTGCCACCTACGCGGACAGGGTCCACAATGAGCAGTTCTTC. It translates to CATYADRVHNEQFF.